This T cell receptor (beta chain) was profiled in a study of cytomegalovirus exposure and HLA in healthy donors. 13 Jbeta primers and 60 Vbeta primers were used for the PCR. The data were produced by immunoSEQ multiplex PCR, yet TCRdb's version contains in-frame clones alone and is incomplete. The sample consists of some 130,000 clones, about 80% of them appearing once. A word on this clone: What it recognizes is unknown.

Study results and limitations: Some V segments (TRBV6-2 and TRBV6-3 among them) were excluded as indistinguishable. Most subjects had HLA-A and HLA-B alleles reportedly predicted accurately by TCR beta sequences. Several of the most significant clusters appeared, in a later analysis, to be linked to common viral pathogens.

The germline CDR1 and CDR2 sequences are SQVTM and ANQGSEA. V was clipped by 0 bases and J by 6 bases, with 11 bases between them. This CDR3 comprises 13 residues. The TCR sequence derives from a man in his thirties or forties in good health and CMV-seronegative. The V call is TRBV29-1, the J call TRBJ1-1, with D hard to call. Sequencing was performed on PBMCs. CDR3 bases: TGCAGCGTTGAAGATGAGCAACGTGCTGAAGCTTTCTTT. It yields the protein CSVEDEQRAEAFF. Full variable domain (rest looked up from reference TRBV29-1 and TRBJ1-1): SAVISQKPSRDICQRGTSLTIQCQVDSQVTMMFWYRQQPGQSLTLIATANQGSEATYESGFVIDKFPISRPNLTFSTLTVSNMSPEDSSIYLCSVEDEQRAEAFFGQGTRLTVV.